This TCR beta chain was retrieved from a study of T cell repertoires in cytomegalovirus infection. Across the study: Indications of both CMV infection and matching HLA type were provided by public TCR beta signatures. Broader study findings: There were carriers of CMV plus the relevant HLA, and cumulative public TCR beta family frequency identified them.

TCRdb reprocessed the reads with MiXCR, giving one entry per CDR3 protein. Among roughly 130,000 distinct CDR3 sequences listed, roughly a quarter were seen once. This clonotype was picked up one time. Its antigen remains unknown. The sequenced sample was PBMCs, sequenced either directly or after in vitro stimulation (not recorded which). This TCR derives from a human donor in good health (CMV status not recorded). Some clones in this sample may be carry-over from other donors' samples.

The CDR3 loop reads CASSSPVGSDAFF. CDR3 bases: TGTGCCAGCAGCTCCCCGGTCGGATCGGATGCTTTCTTT. The V and J genes are TRBV5-6 and TRBJ1-1, with D unresolved. The germline CDR1 and CDR2 sequences are SGHDT and YYEEEE. V lost 3 bases to trimming and J lost 11 bases, with 17 bases between them. The CDR3 length is 13 residues. Drawing the rest from reference TRBV5-6 and TRBJ1-1, the complete variable domain is DAGVTQSPTHLIKTRGQQVTLRCSPKSGHDTVSWYQQALGQGPQFIFQYYEEEERQRGNFPDRFSGHQFPNYSSELNVNALLLGDSALYLCASSSPVGSDAFFGQGTRLTVV.